The clone carrying this T cell receptor beta chain was detected a few times. The antigen is undetermined. This entry comes from a study of T cell responses to AZD1222 COVID-19 vaccine. Trimming stripped 2 bases from V and 1 base from J, with 18 bases between. The germline gives CDR1 SGHDT, CDR2 YYEEEE. CDR3 length equals 17 residues. Produced via immunoSEQ multiplex PCR; TCRdb's table is partial and in-frame only. The sample includes about 83,000 clones, roughly 90% seen only once; the top ten take roughly 4.8%. Whole-study findings and limits: Donors were mostly white British, more females; clonal diversity possibly underestimated.

The TCR was taken from an adult in good health. This chain uses TRBV5-6 with TRBJ1-1; D call uncertain. The source was peripheral blood, collected on day 0 of MenACWY control vaccination. CDR3 in DNA: TGTGCCAGCAGCTTACGAGGGTTTACGTTTACGAACACTGAAGCTTTCTTT. This codes for CASSLRGFTFTNTEAFF.